This T cell receptor beta chain comes out of a study of response to subunit inactivated influenza vaccine. This clonotype was seen more than once but under ten times. Using its own MiXCR run on the RT-PCR reads, TCRdb lists one record per CDR3 protein. Among about 160,000 distinct CDR3 sequences listed, approximately 10% were seen once. Looked up from germline, CDR1 is MNHNS and CDR2 is SASEGT. There are 15 residues in the CDR3. With 7 bases removed from V and 7 bases from J, the gap between germline ends came to 22 bases. The chain carries TRBV6-1 and TRBJ1-1; the D gene is possibly TRBD1 (6 bases). Here the sequenced sample was non-naive T cells sorted from PBMCs, taken roughly 46 days after vaccination. This TCR came from a man in his fifties or sixties who received an inactivated influenza vaccine. The CDR3 sequence is CASKTGANVGGEAFF. CDR3 nucleotides: TGTGCCAGCAAAACGGGGGCGAATGTAGGAGGTGAAGCTTTCTTT.